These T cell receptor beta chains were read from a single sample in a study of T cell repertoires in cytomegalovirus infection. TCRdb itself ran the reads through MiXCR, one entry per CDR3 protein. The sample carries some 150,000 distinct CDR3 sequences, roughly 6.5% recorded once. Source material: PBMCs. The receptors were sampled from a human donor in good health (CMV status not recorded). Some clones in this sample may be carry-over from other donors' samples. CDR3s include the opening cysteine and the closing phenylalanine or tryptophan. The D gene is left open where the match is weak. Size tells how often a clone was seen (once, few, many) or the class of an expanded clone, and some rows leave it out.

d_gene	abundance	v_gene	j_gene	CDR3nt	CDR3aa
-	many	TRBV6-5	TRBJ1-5	TGTGCCAGCAGCCGGGAAAGGCCCAGCAAGGGTCAGCCCCAGCATTTT	CASSRERPSKGQPQHF
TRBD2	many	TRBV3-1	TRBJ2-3	TGTGCCAGCAGCCACTCTAGCGGGGGGTCCACAGATACGCAGTATTTT	CASSHSSGGSTDTQYF
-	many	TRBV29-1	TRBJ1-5	TGCAGCGTTGTCCTACGTGGGGTTAGCAATCAGCCCCAGCATTTT	CSVVLRGVSNQPQHF
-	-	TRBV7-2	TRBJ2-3	TGTGCCAGCAGTATCGGTCGTCGGACTAGCACAGATACGCAGTATTTT	CASSIGRRTSTDTQYF
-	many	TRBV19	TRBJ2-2	TGTGCCAGTAGTATCTGGATCGGGGAGCTGTTTTTT	CASSIWIGELFF
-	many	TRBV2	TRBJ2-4	TGTGCCAGCAGTGATTTTCAGGGTGGGAACATTCAGTACTTC	CASSDFQGGNIQYF
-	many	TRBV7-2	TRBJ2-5	TGTGCCAGCAGCCCAAGGGACTTCCAAGAGACCCAGTACTTC	CASSPRDFQETQYF
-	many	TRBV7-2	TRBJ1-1	TGTGCCAGCAGCTTCCCGACAGGAGGCGCGAGACAAATGTGGCTTGAAGCTTTCTTT	CASSFPTGGARQMWLEAFF
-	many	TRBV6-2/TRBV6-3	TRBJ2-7	TGTGCCAGCAGATTACAGGGTTGGTCCTACGAGCAGTACTTC	CASRLQGWSYEQYF
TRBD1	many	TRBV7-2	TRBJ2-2	TGTGCCAGCAGTCCCGGGACAGGGGTCCCCTCATCGAACACCGGGGAGCTGTTTTTT	CASSPGTGVPSSNTGELFF
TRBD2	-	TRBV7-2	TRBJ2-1	TGTGCCAGCAGCTCACGAACTAGCGGGAGAGTCGGGCAGTTCTTC	CASSSRTSGRVGQFF
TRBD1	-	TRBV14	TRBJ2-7	TGTGCCAGCAGCCAAAAAAACGGGGACAGGGCTCAGTACTTC	CASSQKNGDRAQYF
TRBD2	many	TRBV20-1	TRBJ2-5	TGCAGTGCGAACCCGGGACTAGCGAAGGAGACCCAGTACTTC	CSANPGLAKETQYF
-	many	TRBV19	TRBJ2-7	TGTGCCAGTAGTATAGCTTCCGACGAGCAGTACTTC	CASSIASDEQYF
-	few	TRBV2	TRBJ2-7	TGTGCCAGCAGTGAAGCGGGACGGCTGATCTACGAGCAGTACTTC	CASSEAGRLIYEQYF
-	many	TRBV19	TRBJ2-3	TGTGCCAGTAGTATTACGGGCACAGATACGCAGTATTTT	CASSITGTDTQYF
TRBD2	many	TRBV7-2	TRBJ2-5	TGTGCCAGCAGCTTAACAAGGAGCGGGGTAGAGACCCAGTACTTC	CASSLTRSGVETQYF
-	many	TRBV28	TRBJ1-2	TGTGCCAGCCAAACGGGGGGGCGCGGCTACACCTTC	CASQTGGRGYTF
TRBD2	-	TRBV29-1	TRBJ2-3	TGCAGCGTTGATGGCTGGCTAGCGGGGGATACAGATACGCAGTATTTT	CSVDGWLAGDTDTQYF
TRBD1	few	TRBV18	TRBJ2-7	TGTGCCAGCTCATCCAGCTGGCCCGGGACAGGCACCCACGAGCAGTACTTC	CASSSSWPGTGTHEQYF
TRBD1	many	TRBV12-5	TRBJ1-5	TGTGCTAGTGGTCCTGGGACAGACAATCAGCCCCAGCATTTT	CASGPGTDNQPQHF
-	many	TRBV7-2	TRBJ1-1	TGTGCCAGCAGCTTATTTTCTCCGAGGACAGCCGGATCTGAAGCTTTCTTT	CASSLFSPRTAGSEAFF
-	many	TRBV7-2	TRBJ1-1	TGTGCCAGCAGCGTCAAAACTGAAGCTTTCTTT	CASSVKTEAFF
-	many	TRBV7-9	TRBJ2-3	TGTGCCAGCAGCCGCCCGCCGGGGACCACAGATACGCAGTATTTT	CASSRPPGTTDTQYF
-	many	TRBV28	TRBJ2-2	TGTGCCAGCAGGGGTGGGGGGGCGGCGAACACCGGGGAGCTGTTTTTT	CASRGGGAANTGELFF
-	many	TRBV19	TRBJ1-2	TGTGCCAGTAGTATAGTCTACAGTAATTATGGCTACACCTTC	CASSIVYSNYGYTF
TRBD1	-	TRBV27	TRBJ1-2	TGTGCCAGCAGGGGGACAGGGGGCGCGAAGTACTATGGCTACACCTTC	CASRGTGGAKYYGYTF
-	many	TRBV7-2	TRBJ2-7	TGTGCCAGCAGCCCCAGGGTATTCTCCTACGAGCAGTACTTC	CASSPRVFSYEQYF
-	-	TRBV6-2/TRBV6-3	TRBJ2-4	TGTGCCAGCAGCCCGGTTTGGACAAACATTCAGTACTTC	CASSPVWTNIQYF
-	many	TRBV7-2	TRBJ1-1	TGTGCCAGCAGCTTAGAATCCATGGGACGTGAAGCTTTCTTT	CASSLESMGREAFF
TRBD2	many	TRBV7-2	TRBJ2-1	TGTGCCAGCACCCCAGTTAAAGCGGGGGGCAATGAGCAGTTCTTC	CASTPVKAGGNEQFF
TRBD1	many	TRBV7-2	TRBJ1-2	TGTGCCAGCAGCATACGGACAGGGGGCGCTTCTACGGGCTACACCTTC	CASSIRTGGASTGYTF
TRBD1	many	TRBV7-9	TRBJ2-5	TGTGCCAGCAGACTATCCGGACAGGGGAAGGAGACCCAGTACTTC	CASRLSGQGKETQYF
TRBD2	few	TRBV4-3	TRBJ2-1	TGCGCCAGCAGCCAAGCCTTGGTCCTAGCGGGGGGGCTTGGTGAGCAGTTCTTC	CASSQALVLAGGLGEQFF
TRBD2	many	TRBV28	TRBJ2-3	TGTGCCAGCAGTTTTTTAGCGGGGGGGCCGGCGGATACGCAGTATTTT	CASSFLAGGPADTQYF
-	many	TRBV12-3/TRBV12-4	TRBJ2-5	TGTGCCAGCAGTTTGTCGGGGGTAGAGACCCAGTACTTC	CASSLSGVETQYF
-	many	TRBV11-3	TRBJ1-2	TGTGCCAGCAGCTTCGTCCGGAAGTATGGCTACACCTTC	CASSFVRKYGYTF
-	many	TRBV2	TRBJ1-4	TGTGCCAGCAGTTCCGGGACCAGCAAGGAAAAACTGTTTTTT	CASSSGTSKEKLFF
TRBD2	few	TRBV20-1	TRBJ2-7	TGCAGTGCTAGACCGCTAGCGGGGGCCTTATCCTACGAGCAGTACTTC	CSARPLAGALSYEQYF
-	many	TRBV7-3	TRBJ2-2	TGTGCCAGCAGCCCCAGCGGATCGAACACCGGGGAGCTGTTTTTT	CASSPSGSNTGELFF
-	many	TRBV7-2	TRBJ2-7	TGTGCCAGCAGTCCCCTAGACGAGCAGTACTTC	CASSPLDEQYF
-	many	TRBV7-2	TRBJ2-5	TGTGCCAGCAGCTTAGAGAAGACCCAGTACTTC	CASSLEKTQYF
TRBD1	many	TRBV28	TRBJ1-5	TGTGCCAGCACCCCTCAGGGGGGCAATCAGCCCCAGCATTTT	CASTPQGGNQPQHF
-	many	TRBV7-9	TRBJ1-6	TGTGCCAGCAGCTTAATGGGACCGAATTCACCCCTCCACTTT	CASSLMGPNSPLHF
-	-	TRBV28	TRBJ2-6	TGTGCCAGCAGTCCCGCCGCCCGGGGGAGGGGGGCCAACGTCCTGACTTTC	CASSPAARGRGANVLTF
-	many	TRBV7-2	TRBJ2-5	TGTGCCAGCAGCTTAGGGTGGGGGGCTCTAGGGGAGACCCAGTACTTC	CASSLGWGALGETQYF
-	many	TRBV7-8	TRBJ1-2	TGTGCCAGCAGCTTAGCGCAGTCTCCGCGACGTCTAAACTATGGCTACACCTTC	CASSLAQSPRRLNYGYTF
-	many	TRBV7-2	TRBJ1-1	TGTGCCAGCAGCTTAGGGGACTATCTTGAAGCTTTCTTT	CASSLGDYLEAFF
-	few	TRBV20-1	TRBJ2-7	TGCAGTGCCTCGGGCCAGCTCGAGCAGTACTTC	CSASGQLEQYF
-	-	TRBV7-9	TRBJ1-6	TGTGCCAGCACGGGGACTGGCTCCTATAATTCACCCCTCCACTTT	CASTGTGSYNSPLHF
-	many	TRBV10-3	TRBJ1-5	TGTGCCATCAGTCTCGAGGGGGGCAATCAGCCCCAGCATTTT	CAISLEGGNQPQHF
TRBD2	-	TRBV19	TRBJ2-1	TGTGCCAGTAGTACGGTAGCGGGGGGGGCCTACAATGAGCAGTTCTTC	CASSTVAGGAYNEQFF
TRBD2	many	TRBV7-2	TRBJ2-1	TGTGCCAGCAGCTTTAGCGGGGGGTTCCGAGTAGGCTACAATGAGCAGTTCTTC	CASSFSGGFRVGYNEQFF
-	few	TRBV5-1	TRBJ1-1	TGCGCCAGCAGCCCGGAAGGGGGGACCGGCACTGAAGCTTTCTTT	CASSPEGGTGTEAFF
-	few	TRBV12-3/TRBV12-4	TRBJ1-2	TGTGCCAGCAGTTTTTTGCTCCTTAACTATGGCTACACCTTC	CASSFLLLNYGYTF
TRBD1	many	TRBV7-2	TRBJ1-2	TGTGCCAGCAGCTTAGGGGAGGGGGCGGGCGGCTACACCTTC	CASSLGEGAGGYTF
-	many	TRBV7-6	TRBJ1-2	TGTGCCAGCAGCCCAGGACCCAACTATGGCTACACCTTC	CASSPGPNYGYTF
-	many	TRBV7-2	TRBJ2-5	TGTGCCAGCAGCCCTGTCGGGGCCCAAGAGACCCAGTACTTC	CASSPVGAQETQYF
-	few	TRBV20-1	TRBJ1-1	TGCAGTGCTAGAGTAACAGGGAGGGATTTCACTGAAGCTTTCTTT	CSARVTGRDFTEAFF